This T cell receptor beta chain was identified during a study of cytomegalovirus exposure and HLA in healthy donors. CDR3 length equals 13 residues. V was cut by 1 base and J by 2 bases, with 5 bases left in between. Germline assignment: CDR1 MRHNA and CDR2 SNTAGT. This PCR relied on a set of 60 Vbeta primers and 13 Jbeta primers. Assay used: immunoSEQ multiplex PCR; TCRdb lists only in-frame clones, some missing. The sample lists fewer than 150,000 clones, 75% to 90% seen once, with about 7% in the top ten. The chain uses TRBV6-4 and TRBJ2-5, with D unresolved. The sample consisted of PBMCs. The TCR was taken from a woman aged 30 to 39 in good health and CMV-seropositive. The CDR3 loop is CASSDLLQETQYF. The DNA for the CDR3 is TGTGCCAGCAGTGACTTACTACAAGAGACCCAGTACTTC.